Listed here are 15 T cell receptor beta chains from one sample, sequenced in a study of blood T cell repertoires in COVID-19. TCRdb keeps only in-frame clones here, not all; method: immunoSEQ multiplex PCR. The table lists a few hundred thousand clones, approximately 81% of them singletons. Sequencing was done on a sample of peripheral blood. The receptors here all came from a woman at least 80 years old with acute or convalescent COVID-19.

V is TRBV18 and J is TRBJ2-3; TRBD1 agrees at 8 bases. The CDR3 is 15 amino acids. V lost 3 bases, J lost 4 bases, and 6 bases stayed unmatched. Germline V gene lookup returns CDR1 KGHSH and CDR2 LQKENI. The CDR3 region has the DNA TGTGCCAGCTCACCTCGAATGACAGGGGCAGATACGCAGTATTTT. Encoded protein: CASSPRMTGADTQYF.

The chain links TRBV18 to TRBJ2-1; 8 nucleotides match TRBD1. This CDR3 has 16 residues. Trimming at V came to 2 bases and at J to 7 bases, leaving 10 bases not matched to a gene. CDR1 and CDR2 from the germline V gene are KGHSH and LQKENI. The CDR3 coding sequence is TGTGCCAGCTCACCATTTAACAGGGGGACGGGGAATGAGCAGTTCTTC. As protein: CASSPFNRGTGNEQFF.

This chain connects TRBV6-2 or TRBV6-3 to TRBJ2-1; 7 bases are a match to TRBD2. Germline CDR1 reads MNHEY; CDR2 reads SVGEGT. The CDR3 is made up of 16 amino acids. After removal of 4 bases from V and 4 bases from J, the junction contained 10 bases not matched to a gene. The CDR3 bases are TGTGCCAGCAGTTCGGTGGGAGCGGGGAGATACAATGAGCAGTTCTTC. This codes for CASSSVGAGRYNEQFF.

V gene TRBV5-6 combines with J gene TRBJ2-3; D is uncertain. Between the trimmed V and J ends, which lost 4 bases and 10 bases, there was a span of 22 bases. Germline CDR1 and CDR2: SGHDT and YYEEEE. The CDR3 length is 15 residues. This chain's CDR3 is CASSQVGSPSDPQYF. Written as DNA, the CDR3 is TGTGCCAGCAGCCAGGTGGGCTCCCCGTCGGATCCGCAGTATTTT. Variable domain in full (rest from reference TRBV5-6 and TRBJ2-3): DAGVTQSPTHLIKTRGQQVTLRCSPKSGHDTVSWYQQALGQGPQFIFQYYEEEERQRGNFPDRFSGHQFPNYSSELNVNALLLGDSALYLCASSQVGSPSDPQYFGPGTRLTVL.

The chain couples TRBV24-1 to TRBJ2-1, with D hard to call. Germline lookup yields CDR1 KGHDR and CDR2 SFDVKD. The V end lost 9 bases, the J end lost 10 bases, and 21 bases lay between the germline ends. The CDR3 consists of 14 residues. The CDR3 is CATSEVDAYREQFF. CDR3 nucleotide sequence: TGTGCCACCTCTGAGGTCGACGCCTACCGAGAGCAGTTCTTC.

The chain recombines TRBV12-3 or TRBV12-4 with TRBJ2-5; D ambiguous. The CDR3 has 12 residues. V lost 8 bases to trimming and J lost 2 bases, with 9 bases between them. CDR3 sequence (DNA): TGTGCCAGCCGGGTGGGTCAAGAGACCCAGTACTTC. Residues: CASRVGQETQYF.

This clone has a handful of counts. The chain has TRBV3-1 (or the pseudogene TRBV3-2) and TRBJ1-2; 7 bases are shared with TRBD1. The length of the CDR3 is 13 residues. CDR1 and CDR2 from the germline V gene are LGHDT and YNNKEL (reference sequence). The V and J ends lost 5 bases and 5 bases, in that order; junction bases with no gene match: 5. In DNA form, the CDR3 reads TGTGCCAGCAGCTCAGGACAGGTTTATGGCTACACCTTC. Residues: CASSSGQVYGYTF.

The chain uses TRBV9 and TRBJ1-3; D perhaps matches TRBD1 (5 bases). V was clipped by 4 bases and J by 0 bases, with 14 bases between them. Germline-derived CDR1 and CDR2 are SGDLS and YYNGEE. The CDR3 length is 16 residues. For the CDR3, the DNA is TGTGCCAGCAGCAAGAGAGGTGACAGCTCTGGAAACACCATATATTTT. Translating it yields CASSKRGDSSGNTIYF.

The chain recombines TRBV12-3 or TRBV12-4 with TRBJ1-2; a possible D gene is TRBD1 (6 bases). The V gene lost 6 bases and the J gene lost 5 bases, with 13 bases spanning the gap. The CDR3 has 13 residues. The CDR3 DNA sequence: TGTGCCAGCAGCGGCAGGGGTGTTTATGGCTACACCTTC. It translates to CASSGRGVYGYTF.

V and J are TRBV4-2 and TRBJ1-4; D gene ambiguous. The CDR3 is made up of 13 amino acids. Trimming took 8 bases from V and 5 from J, leaving 12 bases between them. Germline lookup yields CDR1 LGHNA and CDR2 YNFKEQ. CDR3 amino acids: CASSSGRNEKLFF. The DNA of the CDR3 is TGTGCCAGCTCCTCGGGGAGGAATGAAAAACTGTTTTTT.

The V call is TRBV15, the J call TRBJ2-5; 7 bases line up with TRBD2. The CDR3 consists of 14 residues. Germline CDR1 is LNHNV and CDR2 is YYDKDF (reference sequence). The trim removed 0 bases at V and 5 bases at J, leaving 3 bases unmatched. CDR3 in DNA: TGTGCCACCAGCAGAGATGGCGGGGGTGAGACCCAGTACTTC. Its protein is CATSRDGGGETQYF.

The rearrangement uses TRBV12-3 or TRBV12-4 and TRBJ1-3; D uncertain. CDR3 length equals 13 residues. The V and J ends lost 3 bases and 4 bases respectively, with 7 bases between them. The CDR3 reads CASSLSLGNTIYF. DNA of the CDR3: TGTGCCAGCAGTTTGAGTCTCGGAAACACCATATATTTT.

V is TRBV28 and J is TRBJ1-2; D is possibly TRBD1 (5 bases). Germline lookup yields CDR1 MDHEN and CDR2 SYDVKM. The germline V and J ends were trimmed by 2 bases and 3 bases, with 10 bases remaining between them. This CDR3 region has 14 residues. This chain's CDR3 is CASSLSGGDYGYTF. CDR3 coding DNA: TGTGCCAGCAGTTTAAGTGGGGGGGACTATGGCTACACCTTC.

The DNA for the CDR3 is TGTGCCAGTAGTATTGTACGGACAGCGAACACTGAAGCTTTCTTT. Encoded protein: CASSIVRTANTEAFF. The chain uses TRBV19 and TRBJ1-1; maybe TRBD1 (6 bases). Germline V gene lookup returns CDR1 LNHDA and CDR2 SQIVND (reference sequence). V lost 3 bases, J lost 1 base, and 12 bases lay in between. CDR3 size: 15 residues.

This chain links TRBV15 with TRBJ2-7; 7 nucleotides agree with TRBD2. The CDR3 is 15 amino acids. V dropped 1 base and J dropped 2; count of bases not matched to a gene: 5. Germline assignment: CDR1 LNHNV and CDR2 YYDKDF (reference sequence). This CDR3 is CATSRVVGGTYEQYF. The CDR3 nucleotides read TGTGCCACCAGCAGAGTGGTCGGGGGGACCTACGAGCAGTACTTC.